Sequencing of this TCR beta chain was carried out in a study of identical twins. Through template switching, a universal primer site was introduced, and the cDNA contained unique molecular identifiers. TCRdb passed the 5' RACE reads through MiXCR, listing each CDR3 protein once. The sample has nearly 650,000 distinct CDR3 sequences, around 7.4% seen once. The length of the CDR3 is 18 residues. Per germline, CDR1 SNHLY and CDR2 FYNNEI. Losses at the gene ends were 10 bases for V and 0 bases for J; bases not matched to a gene: 15. The sample was also reused in another study, on yellow fever vaccine responses in identical twins.

The sequencing sample was made of PBMCs. The TCR was taken from a woman in her late teens or twenties in good health. The chain has TRBV2 and TRBJ2-2; 9 bases map to TRBD1. The CDR3 nucleotides are TGTGCCATCTGGGAGACCGGGACAGGGAATGCGAACACCGGGGAGCTGTTTTTT. It encodes CAIWETGTGNANTGELFF.